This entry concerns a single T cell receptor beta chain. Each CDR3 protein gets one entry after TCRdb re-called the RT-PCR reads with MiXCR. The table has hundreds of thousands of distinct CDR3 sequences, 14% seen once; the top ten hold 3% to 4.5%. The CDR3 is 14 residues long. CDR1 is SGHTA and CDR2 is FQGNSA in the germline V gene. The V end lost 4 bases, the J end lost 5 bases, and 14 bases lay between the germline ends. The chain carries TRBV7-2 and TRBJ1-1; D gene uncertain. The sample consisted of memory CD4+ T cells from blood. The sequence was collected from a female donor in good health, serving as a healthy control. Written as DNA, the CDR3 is TGTGCCAGCAGCTCCCTGGGGTGGGTAACTGAAGCTTTCTTT. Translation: CASSSLGWVTEAFF.